What follows are 10 T cell receptor beta chains derived from one specimen sequenced in a study of cytomegalovirus exposure and HLA in healthy donors. This PCR relied on a set of 60 Vbeta primers and 13 Jbeta primers. Libraries were prepared by immunoSEQ multiplex PCR; TCRdb keeps only in-frame clonotypes and omits some of them. The sample shows some 65,000 clones, around 68% of them seen only once. The sequenced sample consisted of PBMCs. These receptors were collected from a man aged 50-59 years in good health and CMV-seropositive.

J is TRBJ1-6 and V is TRBV6-6, with D uncertain. Germline-derived CDR1 and CDR2 are MNHNY and SVGAGI (reference sequence). Trimming left V 6 bases short and J 7 bases short, with 13 bases between. CDR3 length: 14 residues. CDR3 coding DNA: TGTGCCAGCAGAGAACGGGGTGACAATTCACCCCTCCACTTT. Amino acids: CASRERGDNSPLHF.

This clone was counted a few times. A junction boundary mismatches the germline segment, possibly from a read error. The J gene is TRBJ2-7, the V gene TRBV5-1; D gene uncertain. Germline CDR1 reads SGHRS; CDR2 reads YFSETQ. The CDR3 covers 17 residues. The CDR3 loop is CDSCLFPNTIPSYEQYF. The CDR3 DNA sequence: TGCGACAGCTGCTTGTTCCCGAACACAATTCCGTCCTACGAGCAGTACTTC.

The chain carries TRBV7-2 and TRBJ2-7; no clear D. Germline CDR1 reads SGHTA; CDR2 reads FQGNSA. The CDR3 length is 13 residues. Trimming removed 3 bases from V and 6 bases from J, with 12 bases in between. CDR3 amino acids: CASSFGFQREQYF. The CDR3, as DNA: TGTGCCAGCAGCTTCGGCTTCCAGCGCGAGCAGTACTTC.

CDR3 loop: CASSQSPGREPPEQYF. The DNA of the CDR3 is TGCGCCAGCAGTCAATCGCCAGGTCGTGAGCCACCCGAGCAGTACTTC. This sequence joins TRBV23-1 and TRBJ2-7; D not resolved. TRBV23-1 belongs to the ORF category, with a function that is uncertain. The CDR3 extends over 16 amino acids. V lost 0 bases and J 6 bases, leaving 18 bases between the germline ends.

The chain links TRBV18 to TRBJ1-5, with D perhaps matching TRBD1 (5 bases). This CDR3 is 14 amino acids long. The V end lost 1 base, the J end lost 5 bases, and 9 bases lay between the germline ends. Germline V CDR1 and CDR2: KGHSH, LQKENI. The CDR3 DNA follows: TGTGCCAGCTCACCACAGGGGAAGGATCAGCCCCAGCATTTT. Protein sequence: CASSPQGKDQPQHF.

This clone showed up many times. V usage is TRBV27 and J usage is TRBJ2-2; TRBD2 matches 7 bases. The CDR3 is 16 amino acids. CDR1 is MNHEY and CDR2 is SMNVEV in the germline V gene (reference sequence). V dropped 6 bases and J dropped 2; count of bases not matched to a gene: 9. The CDR3 DNA reads as TGTGCCAGCAGGCCTGGGGGGAGGGTAAACACCGGGGAGCTGTTTTTT. Residues: CASRPGGRVNTGELFF.

V and J are TRBV6-4 and TRBJ1-2; D unresolved. Trimming removed 0 bases from V and 4 bases from J, with 9 bases in between. The CDR3 contains 14 residues. The germline gives CDR1 MRHNA, CDR2 SNTAGT. The CDR3 sequence: CASSDSMSSYGYTF. In DNA, the CDR3 is TGTGCCAGCAGTGACTCGATGTCCAGCTATGGCTACACCTTC.

The V call is TRBV6-1, the J call TRBJ2-2, with TRBD1 matching over 7 bases. The V and J ends lost 6 bases and 4 bases, in that order; junction bases with no gene match: 5. The length of the CDR3 is 14 residues. From germline, CDR1 is MNHNS and CDR2 SASEGT. For the CDR3, the DNA is TGTGCCAGCAGGACAGGGTTCAGCACCGGGGAGCTGTTTTTT. Translation: CASRTGFSTGELFF.

The V call is TRBV7-8, the J call TRBJ2-7; TRBD2 agrees at 8 bases. There are 14 residues in the CDR3. J gave up 2 bases and V 2 bases, and 2 bases lay outside the gene matches. Germline V gives CDR1 SGHVS, CDR2 FQNEAQ. This CDR3 is CASSLSGGAYEQYF. The CDR3 DNA sequence: TGTGCCAGCAGCTTAAGCGGGGGAGCCTACGAGCAGTACTTC.

V usage is TRBV5-1 and J usage is TRBJ1-5; D call uncertain. CDR1 and CDR2 (germline): SGHRS, YFSETQ. The CDR3 sequence is 16 residues long. V shed 5 bases and J shed 0 bases, with 15 bases lying between them. The CDR3 nucleotides read TGCGCCAGCAGTAGAGGGCCAGGCGATAGCAATCAGCCCCAGCATTTT. Its translation is CASSRGPGDSNQPQHF. The entire variable domain, with the rest obtained from reference TRBV5-1 and TRBJ1-5, is as follows: KAGVTQTPRYLIKTRGQQVTLSCSPISGHRSVSWYQQTPGQGLQFLFEYFSETQRNKGNFPGRFSGRQFSNSRSEMNVSTLELGDSALYLCASSRGPGDSNQPQHFGDGTRLSIL.